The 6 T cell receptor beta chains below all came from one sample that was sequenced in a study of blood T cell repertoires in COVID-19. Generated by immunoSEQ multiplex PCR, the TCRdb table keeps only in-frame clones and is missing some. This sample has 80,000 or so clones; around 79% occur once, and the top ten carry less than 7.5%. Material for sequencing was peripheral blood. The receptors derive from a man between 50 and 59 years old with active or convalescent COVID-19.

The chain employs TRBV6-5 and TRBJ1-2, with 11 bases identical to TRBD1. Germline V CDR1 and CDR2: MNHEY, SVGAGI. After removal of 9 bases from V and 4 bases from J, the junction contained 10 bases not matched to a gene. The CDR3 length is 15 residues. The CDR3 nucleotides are TGTGCCAGTAAACGGGGACAGGGGGACTTCTATGGCTACACCTTC. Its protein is CASKRGQGDFYGYTF.

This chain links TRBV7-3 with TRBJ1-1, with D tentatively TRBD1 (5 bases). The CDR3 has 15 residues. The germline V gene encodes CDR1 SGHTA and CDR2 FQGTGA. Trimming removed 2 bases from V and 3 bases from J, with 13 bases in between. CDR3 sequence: CASSLRGPGDTEAFF. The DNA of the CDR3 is TGTGCCAGCAGCTTACGGGGTCCGGGGGACACTGAAGCTTTCTTT.

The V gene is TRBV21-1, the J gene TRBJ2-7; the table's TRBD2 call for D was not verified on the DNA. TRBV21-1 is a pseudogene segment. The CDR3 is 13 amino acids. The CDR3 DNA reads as TGTGCCAGCATGGGGGGTCTCTTCTACGAGCAGTACTTC. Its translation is CASMGGLFYEQYF.

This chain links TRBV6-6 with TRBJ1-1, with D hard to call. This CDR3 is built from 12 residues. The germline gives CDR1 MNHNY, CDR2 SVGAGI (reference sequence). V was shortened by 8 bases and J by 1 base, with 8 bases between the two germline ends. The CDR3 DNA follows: TGTGCCAGCGCGGTGGGGAACACTGAAGCTTTCTTT. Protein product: CASAVGNTEAFF.

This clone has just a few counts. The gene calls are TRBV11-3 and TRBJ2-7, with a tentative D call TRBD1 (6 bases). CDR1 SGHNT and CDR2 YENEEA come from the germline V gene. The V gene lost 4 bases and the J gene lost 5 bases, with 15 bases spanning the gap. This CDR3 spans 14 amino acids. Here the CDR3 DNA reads TGTGCCAGCAGCTCTTACAGGGCCGGGGACGAGCAGTACTTC. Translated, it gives CASSSYRAGDEQYF.

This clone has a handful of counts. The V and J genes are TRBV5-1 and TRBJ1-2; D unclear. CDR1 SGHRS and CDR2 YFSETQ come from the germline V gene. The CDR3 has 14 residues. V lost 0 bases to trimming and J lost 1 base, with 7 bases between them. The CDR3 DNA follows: TGCGCCAGCAGCTTGGACACCAATAACTATGGCTACACCTTC. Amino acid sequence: CASSLDTNNYGYTF.